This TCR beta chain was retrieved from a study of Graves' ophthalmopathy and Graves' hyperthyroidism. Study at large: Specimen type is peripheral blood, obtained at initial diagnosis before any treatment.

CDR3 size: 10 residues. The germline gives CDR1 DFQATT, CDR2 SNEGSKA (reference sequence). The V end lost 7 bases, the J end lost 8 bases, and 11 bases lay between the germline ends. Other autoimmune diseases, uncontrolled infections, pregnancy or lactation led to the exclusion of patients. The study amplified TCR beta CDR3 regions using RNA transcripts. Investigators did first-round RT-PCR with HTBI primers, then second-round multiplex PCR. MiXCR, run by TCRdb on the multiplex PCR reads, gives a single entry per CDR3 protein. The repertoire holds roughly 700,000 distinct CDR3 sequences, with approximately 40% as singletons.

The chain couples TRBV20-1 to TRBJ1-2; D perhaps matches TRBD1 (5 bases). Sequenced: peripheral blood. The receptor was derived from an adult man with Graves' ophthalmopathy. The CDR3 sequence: CSGIRDGYTF. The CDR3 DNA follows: TGCAGTGGGATCCGGGACGGCTACACCTTC.